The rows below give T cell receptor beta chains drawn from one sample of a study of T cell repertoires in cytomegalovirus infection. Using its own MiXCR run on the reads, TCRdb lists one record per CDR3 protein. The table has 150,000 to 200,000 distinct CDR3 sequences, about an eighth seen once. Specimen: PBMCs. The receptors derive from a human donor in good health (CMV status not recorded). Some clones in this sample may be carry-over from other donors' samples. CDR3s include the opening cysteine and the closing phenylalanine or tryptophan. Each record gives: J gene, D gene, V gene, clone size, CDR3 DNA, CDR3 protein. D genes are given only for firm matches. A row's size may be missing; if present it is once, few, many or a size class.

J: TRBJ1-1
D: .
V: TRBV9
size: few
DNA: TGTGCCAGCAGCCCCCATATTGGGAACACTGAAGCTTTCTTT
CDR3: CASSPHIGNTEAFF

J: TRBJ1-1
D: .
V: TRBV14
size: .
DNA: TGTGCCAGCAGCCGGAGGGGGATGAACACTGAAGCTTTCTTT
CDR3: CASSRRGMNTEAFF

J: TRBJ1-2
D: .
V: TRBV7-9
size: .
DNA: TGTGCCAGCAGCACTCGGTATGGCTACACCTTC
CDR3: CASSTRYGYTF

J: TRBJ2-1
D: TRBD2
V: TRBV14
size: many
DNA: TGTGCCAGCAGCCGCAGACTAGCGGGAGCTATCAGCTCCTACAATGAGCAGTTCTTC
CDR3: CASSRRLAGAISSYNEQFF

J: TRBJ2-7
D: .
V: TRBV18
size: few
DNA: TGTGCCAGCTCACCACCTTTATACTACGAGCAGTACTTC
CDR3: CASSPPLYYEQYF

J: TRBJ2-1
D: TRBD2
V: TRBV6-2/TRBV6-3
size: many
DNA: TGTGCCAGCAGTTTAGCGGGAGCTGGCAATGAGCAGTTCTTC
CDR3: CASSLAGAGNEQFF

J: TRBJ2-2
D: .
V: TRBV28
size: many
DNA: TGTGCCAGCAGTGGCTTGCTGGGGACCGGGGAGCTGTTTTTT
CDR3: CASSGLLGTGELFF

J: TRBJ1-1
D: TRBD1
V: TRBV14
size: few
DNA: TGTGCCAGCAGCCGCGGGACAGCCACTGAAGCTTTCTTT
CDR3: CASSRGTATEAFF

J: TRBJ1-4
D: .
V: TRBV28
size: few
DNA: TGTGCCAGCAGTCCGACCCGACGGACTAATGAAAAACTGTTTTTT
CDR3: CASSPTRRTNEKLFF

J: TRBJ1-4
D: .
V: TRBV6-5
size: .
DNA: TGTGCCAGCAGTTACGGAGACAGTGGTAATGAAAAACTGTTTTTT
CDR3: CASSYGDSGNEKLFF

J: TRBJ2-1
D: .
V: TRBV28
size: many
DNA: TGTGCCAGCAGCCCCGGACTGTCTAGAGACAATGAGCAGTTCTTC
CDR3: CASSPGLSRDNEQFF

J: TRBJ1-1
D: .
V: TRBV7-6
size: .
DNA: TGTGCCAGCAGCTTAGCTGGGGGGGTCACTGAAGCTTTCTTT
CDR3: CASSLAGGVTEAFF

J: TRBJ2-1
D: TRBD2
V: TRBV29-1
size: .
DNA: TGCAGCGTTTTCAGCGGGAGAAGTCATGAGCAGTTCTTC
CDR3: CSVFSGRSHEQFF

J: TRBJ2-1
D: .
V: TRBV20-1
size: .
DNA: TGCAGTGCTTCTCGAGACGTGCTTCTCGGGCAGTTCTTC
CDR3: CSASRDVLLGQFF

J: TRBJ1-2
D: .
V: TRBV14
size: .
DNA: TGTGCCAGCAGCCAAGACCGGTGGGGTGGCTACACCTTC
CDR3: CASSQDRWGGYTF

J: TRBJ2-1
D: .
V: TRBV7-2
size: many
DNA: TGTGCCAGCAGTACTCAGGGGCACAATGAGCAGTTCTTC
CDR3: CASSTQGHNEQFF

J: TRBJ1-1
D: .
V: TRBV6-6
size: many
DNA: TGTGCCAGCAGTTACGGCGGGAACACTGAAGCTTTCTTT
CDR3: CASSYGGNTEAFF

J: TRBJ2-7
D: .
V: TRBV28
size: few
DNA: TGTGCCAGCAGCCTTTTGGCGCACTCCTACGAGCAGTACTTC
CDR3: CASSLLAHSYEQYF

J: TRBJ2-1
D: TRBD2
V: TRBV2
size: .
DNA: TGTGCCAGCAGTGAGGTGCGTGGTCTAGCGGGGACCTACAATGAGCAGTTCTTC
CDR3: CASSEVRGLAGTYNEQFF

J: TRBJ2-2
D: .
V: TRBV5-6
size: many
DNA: TGTGCCAGCAGCACGCCGGGACTCGTGAACACCGGGGAGCTGTTTTTT
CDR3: CASSTPGLVNTGELFF

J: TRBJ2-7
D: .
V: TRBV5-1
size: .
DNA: TGCGCCAGCAGCTTGGATGGGCGGATTGCCTACGAGCAGTACTTC
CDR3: CASSLDGRIAYEQYF

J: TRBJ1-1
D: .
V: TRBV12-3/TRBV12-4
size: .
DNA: TGTGCCAGCAGTTTCAGAGGGCAGAGGAACACTGAAGCTTTCTTT
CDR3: CASSFRGQRNTEAFF

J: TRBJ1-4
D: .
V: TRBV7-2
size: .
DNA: TGTGCCAGCAGCGGAAGGCAGGCTGGGGGAAAACTGTTTTTT
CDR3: CASSGRQAGGKLFF

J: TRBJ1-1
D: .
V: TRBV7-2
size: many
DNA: TGTGCCAGCAGCCGTAGAGTGGACCGAAACACTGAAGCTTTCTTT
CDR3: CASSRRVDRNTEAFF

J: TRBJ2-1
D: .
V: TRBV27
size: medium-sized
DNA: TGTGCCAGCTGGGACTTGTACAATGAGCAGTTCTTC
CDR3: CASWDLYNEQFF

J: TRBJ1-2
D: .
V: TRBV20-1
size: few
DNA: TGCAGTGCTGGGACTGGCTACACCTTC
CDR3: CSAGTGYTF

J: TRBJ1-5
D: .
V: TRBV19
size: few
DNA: TGTGCCAGTAGGGGAACCGTAAGCAATCAGCCCCAGCATTTT
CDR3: CASRGTVSNQPQHF

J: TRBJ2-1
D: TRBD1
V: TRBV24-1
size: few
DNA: TGTGCCACCAGTGAACCGATGGACAGGGGTATAGATGAGCAGTTCTTC
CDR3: CATSEPMDRGIDEQFF

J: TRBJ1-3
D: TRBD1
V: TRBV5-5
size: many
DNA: TGTGCCAGCTCGGGGGACAGGGTGTCTGGAAACACCATATATTTT
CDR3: CASSGDRVSGNTIYF

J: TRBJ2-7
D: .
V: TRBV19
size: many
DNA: TGTGCCAGTAGTATGCTTGCGGGCCGCGGTGGGGAGCAGTACTTC
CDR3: CASSMLAGRGGEQYF

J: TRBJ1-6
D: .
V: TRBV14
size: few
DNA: TGTGCCAGCAGCCAAGAAGGCCCGAGATCACCCCTCCACTTT
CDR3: CASSQEGPRSPLHF

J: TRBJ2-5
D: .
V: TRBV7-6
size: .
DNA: TGTGCCAGCTCTAGGGCAGTCCAAGAGACCCAGTACTTC
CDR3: CASSRAVQETQYF

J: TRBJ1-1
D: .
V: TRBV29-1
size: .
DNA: TGCAGCGTTTCGGACAGACCGAACACTGAAGCTTTCTTT
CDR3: CSVSDRPNTEAFF

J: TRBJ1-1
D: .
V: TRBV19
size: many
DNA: TGTGCCAGTTCTGACGAAGGAGCCAGGCCTCGATGGAGCACTGAAGCTTTCTTT
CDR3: CASSDEGARPRWSTEAFF

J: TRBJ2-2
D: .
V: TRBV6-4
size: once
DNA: TGTGCCAGCAGTGCCTCGACGGGGGGCCGCACCGGGGAGCTGTTTTTT
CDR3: CASSASTGGRTGELFF

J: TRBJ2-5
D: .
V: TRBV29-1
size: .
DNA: TGCAGCGTTCTCGGGCCGCGTCGAGAGACCCAGTACTTC
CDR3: CSVLGPRRETQYF

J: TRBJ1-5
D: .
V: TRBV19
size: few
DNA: TGTGCCAGTAGTATTGGCGTCGCCGGCAATCAGCCCCAGCATTTT
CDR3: CASSIGVAGNQPQHF

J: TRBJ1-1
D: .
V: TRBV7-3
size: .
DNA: TGTGCCAGCAGCCCCTCGGGGCAGGGCGGCACTGAAGCTTTCTTT
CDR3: CASSPSGQGGTEAFF

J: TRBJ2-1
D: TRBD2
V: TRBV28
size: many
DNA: TGTGCCAGCAGTTTTCCCGTTGCGGGAGGGAGGGATGAGCAGTTCTTC
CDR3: CASSFPVAGGRDEQFF

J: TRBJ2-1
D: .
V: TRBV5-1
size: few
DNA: TGCGCCAGCAGCCTCGCTGGGGTTGGGTTAGATGAGCAGTTCTTC
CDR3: CASSLAGVGLDEQFF

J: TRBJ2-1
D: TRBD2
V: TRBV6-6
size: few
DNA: TGTGCCAGCAGTTACCCTAGCGGGAGGGTCTACAATGAGCAGTTCTTC
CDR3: CASSYPSGRVYNEQFF

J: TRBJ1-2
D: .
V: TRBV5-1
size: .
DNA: TGCGCCAGCAGCCCGCAGTCCGCTAACTATGGCTACACCTTC
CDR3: CASSPQSANYGYTF

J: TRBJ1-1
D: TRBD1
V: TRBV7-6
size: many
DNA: TGTGCCAGCAGCAGGACAGGGACGAACACTGAAGCTTTCTTT
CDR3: CASSRTGTNTEAFF

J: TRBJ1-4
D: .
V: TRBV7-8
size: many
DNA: TGTGCCAGCGCCCCAATGGGGTTCGGCGAAAAACTGTTTTTT
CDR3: CASAPMGFGEKLFF

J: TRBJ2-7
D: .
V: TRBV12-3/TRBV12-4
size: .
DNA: TGTGCCAGCAGTTTCGTCACGGGGAGCTCCTACGAGCAGTACTTC
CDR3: CASSFVTGSSYEQYF

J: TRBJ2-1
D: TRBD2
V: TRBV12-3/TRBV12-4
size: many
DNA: TGTGCCAGCAGGGGACTAGCGGGATACAATGAGCAGTTCTTC
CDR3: CASRGLAGYNEQFF

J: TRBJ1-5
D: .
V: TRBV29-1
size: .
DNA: TGCAGCGTTCAGGTCTCTAGCAATCAGCCCCAGCATTTT
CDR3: CSVQVSSNQPQHF

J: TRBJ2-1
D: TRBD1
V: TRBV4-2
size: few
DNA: TGTGCCAGCAGCCAAGAAGTTAGCCAGGGGGCCATCAATGAGCAGTTCTTC
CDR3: CASSQEVSQGAINEQFF

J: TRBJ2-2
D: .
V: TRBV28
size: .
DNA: TGTGCCAGCAGCCCCAGGGTTGCCGGGGAGCTGTTTTTT
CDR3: CASSPRVAGELFF

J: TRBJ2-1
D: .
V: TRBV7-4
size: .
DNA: TGTGCCAGCAGCCCAGCCGGGCAAAAAGAGCAGTTCTTC
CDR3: CASSPAGQKEQFF

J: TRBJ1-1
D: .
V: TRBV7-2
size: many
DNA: TGTGCCAGCAGCTTCGCCCCCAGAATTATGAACACTGAAGCTTTCTTT
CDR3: CASSFAPRIMNTEAFF

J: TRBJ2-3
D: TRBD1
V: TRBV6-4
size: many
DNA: TGTGCCAGCAGTGACTCGACAGGGCCAGATACGCAGTATTTT
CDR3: CASSDSTGPDTQYF

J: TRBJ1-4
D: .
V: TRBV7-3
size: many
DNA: TGTGCCAGCAGCCCCGCTAGCGTACCAAGGCCGTCACTGTTTTTT
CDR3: CASSPASVPRPSLFF

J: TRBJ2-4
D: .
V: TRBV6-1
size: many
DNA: TGTGCCAGCAGTTACAGCGTCGGGCGGGACATTCAGTACTTC
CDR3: CASSYSVGRDIQYF

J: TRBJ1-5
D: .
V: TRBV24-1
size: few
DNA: TGTGCCACCAGTGATTGGGACTCTACGGAGCCCCAGCATTTT
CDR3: CATSDWDSTEPQHF

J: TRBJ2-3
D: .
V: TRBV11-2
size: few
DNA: TGTGCCAGCAGCGCCCAACAGGGTAGCACAGATACGCAGTATTTT
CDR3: CASSAQQGSTDTQYF

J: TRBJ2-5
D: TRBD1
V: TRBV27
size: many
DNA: TGTGCCAGCAGTTTAAGCCAGGGGGCCCCAAGCGGGCAAGAGACCCAGTACTTC
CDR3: CASSLSQGAPSGQETQYF

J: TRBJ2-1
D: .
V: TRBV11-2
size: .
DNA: TGTGCCAGCAGCTCCGGCCCCGCTAACAATGAGCAGTTCTTC
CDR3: CASSSGPANNEQFF

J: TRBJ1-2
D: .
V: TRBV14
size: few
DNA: TGTGCCAGCAGTCAAAGGAGCACGTATGGCTACACCTTC
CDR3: CASSQRSTYGYTF

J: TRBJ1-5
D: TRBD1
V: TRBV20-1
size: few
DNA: TGCAGTGCTAGAGTAGTTGGACAGGGCAATCAGCCCCAGCATTTT
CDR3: CSARVVGQGNQPQHF